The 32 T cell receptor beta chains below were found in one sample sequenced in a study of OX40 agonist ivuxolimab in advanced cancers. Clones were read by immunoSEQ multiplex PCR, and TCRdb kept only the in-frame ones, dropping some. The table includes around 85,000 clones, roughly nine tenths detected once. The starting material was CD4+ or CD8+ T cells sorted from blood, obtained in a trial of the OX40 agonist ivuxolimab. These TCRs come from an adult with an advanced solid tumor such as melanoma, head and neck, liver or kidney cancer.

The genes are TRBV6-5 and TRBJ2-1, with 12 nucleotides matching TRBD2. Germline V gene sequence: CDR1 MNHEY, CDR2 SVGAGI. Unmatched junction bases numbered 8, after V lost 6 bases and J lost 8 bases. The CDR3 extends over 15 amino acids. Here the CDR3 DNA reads TGTGCCAGCAGACATCTAGCGGGAGGGCCCCATGAGCAGTTCTTC. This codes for CASRHLAGGPHEQFF.

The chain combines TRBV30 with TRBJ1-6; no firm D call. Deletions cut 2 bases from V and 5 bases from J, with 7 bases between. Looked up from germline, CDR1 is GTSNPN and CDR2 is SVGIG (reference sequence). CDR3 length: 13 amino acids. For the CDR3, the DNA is TGTGCCTGGAGTTCGTCGGATAATTCACCCCTCCACTTT. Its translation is CAWSSSDNSPLHF.

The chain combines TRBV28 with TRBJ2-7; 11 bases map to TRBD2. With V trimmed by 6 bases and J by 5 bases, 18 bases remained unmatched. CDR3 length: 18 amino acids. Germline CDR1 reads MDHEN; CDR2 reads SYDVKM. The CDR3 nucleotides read TGTGCCAGCAGAAGCCGAGGACAACTAGCGGGAGCCTTGCACGAGCAGTACTTC. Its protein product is CASRSRGQLAGALHEQYF.

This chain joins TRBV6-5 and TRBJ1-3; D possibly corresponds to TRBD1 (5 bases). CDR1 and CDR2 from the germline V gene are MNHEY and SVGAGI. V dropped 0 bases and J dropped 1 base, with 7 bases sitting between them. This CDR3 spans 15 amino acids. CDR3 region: CASSYSRGSGNTIYF. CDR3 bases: TGTGCCAGCAGTTACTCGAGGGGTTCTGGAAACACCATATATTTT.

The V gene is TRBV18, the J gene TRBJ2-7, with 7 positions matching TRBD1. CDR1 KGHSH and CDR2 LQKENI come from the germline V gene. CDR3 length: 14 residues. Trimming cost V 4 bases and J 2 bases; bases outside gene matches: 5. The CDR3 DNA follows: TGTGCCAGCTCACTCACCGGGACAGCCTACGAGCAGTACTTC. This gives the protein CASSLTGTAYEQYF.

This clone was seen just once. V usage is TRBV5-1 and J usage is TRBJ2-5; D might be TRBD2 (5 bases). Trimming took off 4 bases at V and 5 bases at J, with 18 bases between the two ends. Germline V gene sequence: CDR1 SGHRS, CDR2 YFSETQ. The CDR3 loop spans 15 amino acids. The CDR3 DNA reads TGCGCCAGCAGCCTAACGGCAGGCGGCGGGGAGACCCAGTACTTC. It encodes CASSLTAGGGETQYF.

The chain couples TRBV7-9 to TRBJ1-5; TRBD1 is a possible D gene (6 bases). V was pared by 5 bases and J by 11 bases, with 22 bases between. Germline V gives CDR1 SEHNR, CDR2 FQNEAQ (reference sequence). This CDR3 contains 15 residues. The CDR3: CASSAGTTRGSAQHF. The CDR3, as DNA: TGTGCCAGCAGCGCCGGGACAACCCGGGGGTCGGCCCAGCATTTT.

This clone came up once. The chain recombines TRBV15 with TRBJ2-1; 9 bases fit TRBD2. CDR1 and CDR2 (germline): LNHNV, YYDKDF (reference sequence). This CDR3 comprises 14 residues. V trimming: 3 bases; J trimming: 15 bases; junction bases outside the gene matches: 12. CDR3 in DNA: TGTGCCACCAGCAGTGCGGGAGGGCCCGGTTATTTGTTCTTC. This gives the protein CATSSAGGPGYLFF.

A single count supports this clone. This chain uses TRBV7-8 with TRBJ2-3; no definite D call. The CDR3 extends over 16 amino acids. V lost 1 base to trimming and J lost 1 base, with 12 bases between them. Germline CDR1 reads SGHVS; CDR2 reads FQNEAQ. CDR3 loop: CASSLGLNWGTDTQYF. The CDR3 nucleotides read TGTGCCAGCAGCTTAGGCTTAAACTGGGGCACAGATACGCAGTATTTT.

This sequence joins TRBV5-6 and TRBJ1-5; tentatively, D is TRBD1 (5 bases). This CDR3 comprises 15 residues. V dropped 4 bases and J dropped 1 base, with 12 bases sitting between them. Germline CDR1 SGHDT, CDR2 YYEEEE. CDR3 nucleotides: TGTGCCAGCAGCGTCCGGGACGGGAGCAATCAGCCCCAGCATTTT. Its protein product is CASSVRDGSNQPQHF.

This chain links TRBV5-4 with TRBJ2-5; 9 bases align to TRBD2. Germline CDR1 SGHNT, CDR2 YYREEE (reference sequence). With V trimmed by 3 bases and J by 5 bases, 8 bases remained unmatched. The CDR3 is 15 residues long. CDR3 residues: CASSYPGLAQETQYF. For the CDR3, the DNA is TGTGCCAGCAGCTACCCGGGACTAGCTCAGGAGACCCAGTACTTC.

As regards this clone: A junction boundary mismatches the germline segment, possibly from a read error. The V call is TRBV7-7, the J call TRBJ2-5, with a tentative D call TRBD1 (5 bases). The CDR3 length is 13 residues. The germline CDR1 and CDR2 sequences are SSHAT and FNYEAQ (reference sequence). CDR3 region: CASSLRQGETQYF. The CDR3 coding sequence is TGTGCTAGCAGCTTACGGCAGGGAGAGACCCAGTACTTC.

DNA of the CDR3: TGTGCCAGCTCACCACGCCCACTAGCGGGGACCGGGGAGCTGTTTTTT. Translation: CASSPRPLAGTGELFF. V usage is TRBV18 and J usage is TRBJ2-2, with 10 positions matching TRBD2. This CDR3 contains 16 residues. Trimming at V came to 1 base and at J to 5 bases, leaving 4 bases not matched to a gene. The germline gives CDR1 KGHSH, CDR2 LQKENI.

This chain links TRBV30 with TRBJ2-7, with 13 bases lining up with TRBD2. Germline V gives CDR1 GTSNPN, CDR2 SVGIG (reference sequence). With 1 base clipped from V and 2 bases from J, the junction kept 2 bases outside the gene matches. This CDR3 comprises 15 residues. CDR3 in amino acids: CAWSGTSGSAYEQYF. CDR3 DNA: TGTGCCTGGAGTGGGACTAGCGGGAGCGCCTACGAGCAGTACTTC.

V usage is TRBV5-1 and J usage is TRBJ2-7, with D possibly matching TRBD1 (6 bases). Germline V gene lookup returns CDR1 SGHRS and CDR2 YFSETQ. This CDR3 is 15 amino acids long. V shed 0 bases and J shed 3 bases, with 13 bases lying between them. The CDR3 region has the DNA TGCGCCAGCAGCTTGGGACAGGCTACTCTCTACGAGCAGTACTTC. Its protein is CASSLGQATLYEQYF.

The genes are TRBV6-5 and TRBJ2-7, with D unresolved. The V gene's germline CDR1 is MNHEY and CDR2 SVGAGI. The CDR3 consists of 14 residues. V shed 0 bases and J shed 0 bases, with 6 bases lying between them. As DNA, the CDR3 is TGTGCCAGCAGTTACTCAAGGAGCTCCTACGAGCAGTACTTC. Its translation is CASSYSRSSYEQYF.

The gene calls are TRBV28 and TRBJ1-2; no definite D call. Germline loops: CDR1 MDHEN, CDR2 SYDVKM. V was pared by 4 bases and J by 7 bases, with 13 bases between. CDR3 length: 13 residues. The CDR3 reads CASSWERVLGYTF. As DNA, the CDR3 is TGTGCCAGCAGTTGGGAAAGGGTGCTTGGCTACACCTTC.

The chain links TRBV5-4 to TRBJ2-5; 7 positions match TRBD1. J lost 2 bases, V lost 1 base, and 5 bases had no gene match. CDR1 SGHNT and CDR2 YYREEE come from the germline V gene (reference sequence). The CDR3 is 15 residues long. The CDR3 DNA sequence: TGTGCCAGCAGCTTGCCTGGACAGGCACAAGAGACCCAGTACTTC. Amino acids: CASSLPGQAQETQYF.

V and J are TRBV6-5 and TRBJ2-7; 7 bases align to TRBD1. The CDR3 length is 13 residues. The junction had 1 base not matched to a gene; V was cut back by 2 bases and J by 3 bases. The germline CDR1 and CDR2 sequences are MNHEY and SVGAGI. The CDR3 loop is CASSYRQGYEQYF. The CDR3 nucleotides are TGTGCCAGCAGTTACCGACAGGGCTACGAGCAGTACTTC.

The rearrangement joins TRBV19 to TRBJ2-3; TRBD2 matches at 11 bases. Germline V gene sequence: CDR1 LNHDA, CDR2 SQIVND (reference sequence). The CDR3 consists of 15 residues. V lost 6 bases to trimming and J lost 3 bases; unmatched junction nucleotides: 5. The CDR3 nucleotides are TGTGCCAGTAGCCTCCTAGCGGGAGGTACAGATACGCAGTATTTT. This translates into CASSLLAGGTDTQYF.

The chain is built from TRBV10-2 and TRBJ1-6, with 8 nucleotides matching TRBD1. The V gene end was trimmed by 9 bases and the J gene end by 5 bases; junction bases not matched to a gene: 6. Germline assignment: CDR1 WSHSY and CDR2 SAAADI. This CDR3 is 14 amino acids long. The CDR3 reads CASGQGRNNSPLHF. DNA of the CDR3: TGCGCCAGTGGACAGGGACGGAATAATTCACCCCTCCACTTT.

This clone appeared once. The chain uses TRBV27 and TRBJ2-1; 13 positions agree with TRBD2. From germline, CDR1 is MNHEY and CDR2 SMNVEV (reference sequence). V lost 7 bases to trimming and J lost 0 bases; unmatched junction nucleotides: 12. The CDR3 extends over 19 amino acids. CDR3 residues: CASTPKGLAGVSSYNEQFF. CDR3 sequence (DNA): TGTGCCAGCACCCCGAAAGGACTAGCGGGGGTGAGCTCCTACAATGAGCAGTTCTTC.

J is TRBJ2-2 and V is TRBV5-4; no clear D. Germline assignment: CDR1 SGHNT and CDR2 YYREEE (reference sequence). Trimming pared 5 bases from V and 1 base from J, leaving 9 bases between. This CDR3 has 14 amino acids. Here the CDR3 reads CASRQGMNTGELFF. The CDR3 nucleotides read TGTGCCAGCAGACAAGGGATGAACACCGGGGAGCTGTTTTTT.

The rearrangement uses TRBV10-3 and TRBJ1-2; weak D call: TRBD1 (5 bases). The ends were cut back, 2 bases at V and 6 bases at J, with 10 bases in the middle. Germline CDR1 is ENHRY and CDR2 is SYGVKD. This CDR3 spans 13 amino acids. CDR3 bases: TGTGCCATCAGTGAGGACAGCAAAAATGGCTACACCTTC. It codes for CAISEDSKNGYTF.

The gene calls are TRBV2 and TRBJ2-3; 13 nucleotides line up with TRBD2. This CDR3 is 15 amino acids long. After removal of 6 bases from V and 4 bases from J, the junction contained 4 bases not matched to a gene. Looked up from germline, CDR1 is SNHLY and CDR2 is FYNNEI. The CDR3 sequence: CASRSTSGRSDTQYF. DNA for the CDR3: TGTGCCAGCAGATCGACTAGCGGGAGGTCAGATACGCAGTATTTT. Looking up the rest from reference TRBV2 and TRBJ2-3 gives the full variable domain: EPEVTQTPSHQVTQMGQEVILRCVPISNHLYFYWYRQILGQKVEFLVSFYNNEISEKSEIFDDQFSVERPDGSNFTLKIRSTKLEDSAMYFCASRSTSGRSDTQYFGPGTRLTVL.

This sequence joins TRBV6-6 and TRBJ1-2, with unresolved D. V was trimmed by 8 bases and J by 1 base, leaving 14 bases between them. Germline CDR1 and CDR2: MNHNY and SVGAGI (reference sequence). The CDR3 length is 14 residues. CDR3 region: CASRQDRLNYGYTF. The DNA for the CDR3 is TGTGCCAGCCGTCAGGACCGGCTTAACTATGGCTACACCTTC.

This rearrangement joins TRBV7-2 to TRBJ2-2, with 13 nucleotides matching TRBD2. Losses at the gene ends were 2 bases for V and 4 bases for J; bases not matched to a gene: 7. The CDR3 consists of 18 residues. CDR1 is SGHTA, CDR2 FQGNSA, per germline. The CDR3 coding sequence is TGTGCCAGCAGCTTAACTAGCGGGAGGGCTGTGAGCACCGGGGAGCTGTTTTTT. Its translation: CASSLTSGRAVSTGELFF.

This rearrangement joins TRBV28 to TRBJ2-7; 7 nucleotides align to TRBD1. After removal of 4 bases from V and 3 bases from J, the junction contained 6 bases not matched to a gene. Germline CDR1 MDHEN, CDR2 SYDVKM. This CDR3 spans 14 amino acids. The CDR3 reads CASSSGQSFYEQYF. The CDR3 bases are TGTGCCAGCAGTTCGGGACAGTCCTTCTACGAGCAGTACTTC.

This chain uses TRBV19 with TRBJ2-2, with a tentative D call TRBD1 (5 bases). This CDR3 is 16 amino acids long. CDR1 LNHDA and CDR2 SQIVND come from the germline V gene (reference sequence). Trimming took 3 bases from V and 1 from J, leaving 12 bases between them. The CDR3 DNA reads TGTGCCAGTAGTATTTCTCAGGGCCGGAACACCGGGGAGCTGTTTTTT. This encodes CASSISQGRNTGELFF.

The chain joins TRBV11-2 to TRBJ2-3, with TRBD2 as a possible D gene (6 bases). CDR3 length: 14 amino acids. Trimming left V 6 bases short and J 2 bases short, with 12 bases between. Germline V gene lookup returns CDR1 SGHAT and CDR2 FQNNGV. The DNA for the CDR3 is TGTGCCAGCAGATTGGGACTCTTCACAGATACGCAGTATTTT. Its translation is CASRLGLFTDTQYF.

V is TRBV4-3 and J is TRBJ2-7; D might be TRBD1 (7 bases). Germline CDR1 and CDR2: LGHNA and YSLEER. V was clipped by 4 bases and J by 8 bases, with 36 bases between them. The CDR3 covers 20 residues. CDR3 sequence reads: CASSRQGGSDSTHPDEKQYF. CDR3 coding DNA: TGCGCCAGCAGCCGCCAGGGGGGTTCGGACTCTACCCATCCCGACGAGAAGCAGTACTTC.

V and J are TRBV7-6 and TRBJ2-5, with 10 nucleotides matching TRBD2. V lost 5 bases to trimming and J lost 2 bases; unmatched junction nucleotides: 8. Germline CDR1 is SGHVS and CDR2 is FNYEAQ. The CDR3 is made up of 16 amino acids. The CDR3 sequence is CASSRKAGGEQETQYF. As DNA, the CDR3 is TGTGCCAGCAGCAGAAAAGCGGGAGGGGAACAAGAGACCCAGTACTTC. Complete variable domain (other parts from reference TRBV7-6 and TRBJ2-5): GAGVSQSPRYKVTKRGQDVALRCDPISGHVSLYWYRQALGQGPEFLTYFNYEAQQDKSGLPNDRFSAERPEGSISTLTIQRTEQRDSAMYRCASSRKAGGEQETQYFGPGTRLLVL.